These T cell receptor beta chains were read from a single sample in a study of cytomegalovirus exposure and HLA in healthy donors. Libraries were prepared by immunoSEQ multiplex PCR; TCRdb keeps only in-frame clonotypes and omits some of them. The sample records approximately 170,000 clones, about 85% being singletons. Sequencing was carried out using PBMCs. Receptors were obtained from a boy younger than 10 in good health and CMV-seronegative. CDR3s include the opening cysteine and the closing phenylalanine or tryptophan.

>TRBJ2-2|TRBV30
CAWTGQGAGELFF
>TRBJ1-2|TRBV7-9
CASSSKPRQGNFLMDGYTF
>TRBJ1-2|TRBV5-6
CASSLDRSRAHYGYTF
>TRBJ1-2|TRBV29-1
CSVEGGSNGYTF
>TRBJ1-5|TRBV21-1
CATQKPYYRVGSRNQPQHF
>TRBJ2-1|TRBV19
CASSPRQGRNEQFF
>TRBJ1-3|TRBV11-2
CASSTRIRGRGNTIYF
>TRBJ2-3|TRBV7-9
CASSSKTPGKGTDTQYF
>TRBJ1-1|TRBV7-9
CASSLEGPRNTEAFF
>TRBJ2-5|TRBV19
CASSIRGETQYF
>TRBJ1-1|TRBV2
CASSEARGGAFF
>TRBJ2-7|TRBV27
CASSPSGGQTYEQYF
>TRBJ1-3|TRBV5-1
CASSDRTGYSGNTIYF
>TRBJ2-6|TRBV28
CASSFNWDRDGKGANVLTF
>TRBJ1-1|TRBV10-3
CAIRSSQGSTEAFF
>TRBJ1-1|TRBV18
CASSGQINTEAFF
>TRBJ1-4|TRBV7-9
CASSLTHGKGGEKLFF
>TRBJ1-5|TRBV28
CASSPRSGRGNQPQHF
>TRBJ2-5|TRBV7-2
CASSLHSGMGETQYF
>TRBJ2-7|TRBV28
CASRGTGLYEQYF
>TRBJ1-1|TRBV18
CASSPVSDSGGTEAFF
>TRBJ1-2|TRBV5-5
CASSQNYRDSLLERGYTF
>TRBJ1-2|TRBV6-1
CASSEDLGARGYTF
>TRBJ1-4|TRBV7-6
CASSLGTGGLEKLFF
>TRBJ2-7|TRBV7-9
CASSRTSGSTEQYF
>TRBJ2-2|TRBV18
CASSTRLAGGNTGELFF
>TRBJ2-5|TRBV9
CASSSVAGGDQETQYF
>TRBJ2-1|TRBV5-4
CASSRPTSGSSYNEQFF
>TRBJ1-4|TRBV9
CASSPTGGNEKLFF
>TRBJ2-7|TRBV6-5
CASTSDRDPPYEQYF
>TRBJ1-1|TRBV29-1
CSVRRTRAIEAFF
>TRBJ1-5|TRBV5-4
CASSLAVQVYSNQPQHF
>TRBJ2-1|TRBV7-2
CASSFLGGAGEQFF
>TRBJ2-5|TRBV6-5
CASSYSQGQETQYF
>TRBJ1-2|TRBV7-2
CASSLGGRGHYGYTF
>TRBJ2-5|TRBV7-7
CASSPPWAETQYF
>TRBJ1-1|TRBV28
CASAATEAGAFF
>TRBJ2-3|TRBV28
CASSSGGQGPDTQYF
>TRBJ2-7|TRBV4-2
CASSPAAQTYEQYF
>TRBJ2-7|TRBV29-1
CSVETFSSSYEQYF
>TRBJ2-2|TRBV28
CASSYQNTGELFF
>TRBJ1-3|TRBV7-6
CASSWGLKSSGNTIYF
>TRBJ2-7|TRBV28
CASSLAGGGSYEQYF
>TRBJ1-2|TRBV19
CASSALTPGDSYGYTF